These 18 T cell receptor beta chains were sequenced from one sample in a study of CD8 T cells in ankylosing spondylitis. Study-level points and caveats: Several highly homologous variants made up a TCR beta motif that seemed to typify ankylosing spondylitis blood.

TCRdb itself ran the 5' RACE reads through MiXCR, one entry per CDR3 protein. The data contain about 540,000 distinct CDR3 sequences, more than 9.5% of them singletons. These receptors have no identified antigens. Sequenced material: blood, either unsorted or a sorted T cell fraction (not recorded which). These receptors came from a male donor with ankylosing spondylitis.

This rearrangement joins TRBV11-2 to TRBJ2-3; TRBD2 is a possible D gene (5 bases). V was shortened by 2 bases and J by 3 bases, with 30 bases between the two germline ends. From germline, CDR1 is SGHAT and CDR2 FQNNGV. This CDR3 is built from 21 residues. The CDR3 nucleotides read TGTGCCAGCAGCTTATCATTGGAGGCGATCCGCGATCCGTTCGGTACAGATACGCAGTATTTT. This codes for CASSLSLEAIRDPFGTDTQYF.

The chain carries TRBV9 and TRBJ2-7; D ambiguous. V was trimmed by 0 bases and J by 4 bases, leaving 11 bases between them. This CDR3 is built from 14 residues. The germline gives CDR1 SGDLS, CDR2 YYNGEE. The CDR3 loop reads CASSVGEHFYEQYF. CDR3 nucleotide sequence: TGTGCCAGCAGCGTAGGTGAACATTTTTACGAGCAGTACTTC. The whole variable domain, filled in from reference TRBV9 and TRBJ2-7, reads DSGVTQTPKHLITATGQRVTLRCSPRSGDLSVYWYQQSLDQGLQFLIQYYNGEERAKGNILERFSAQQFPDLHSELNLSSLELGDSALYFCASSVGEHFYEQYFGPGTRLTVT.

This clonotype was found a few times. The chain carries TRBV12-3 or TRBV12-4 and TRBJ1-2, with TRBD1 identical over 8 bases. The J segment lost 4 bases and the V segment lost 8 bases, leaving 9 bases of the junction unmatched. The CDR3 runs to 14 residues. The CDR3 nucleotides read TGTGCCAGCTCCATGACCGGGACAGGCTATGGCTACACCTTC. Its translation: CASSMTGTGYGYTF.

This clonotype turned up a few times. J is TRBJ2-3 and V is TRBV12-3 or TRBV12-4; 9 bases map to TRBD2. CDR3 length: 16 amino acids. J was trimmed by 0 bases and V by 3 bases; bases with no gene match: 4. CDR3 bases: TGTGCCAGCAGTTTGGTAGCGGGAGTTAGCACAGATACGCAGTATTTT. As protein: CASSLVAGVSTDTQYF.

The chain is built from TRBV6-6 and TRBJ1-2; a possible D gene is TRBD1 (5 bases). Germline lookup yields CDR1 MNHNY and CDR2 SVGAGI (reference sequence). The CDR3 is 12 amino acids. The V end was cut by 11 bases, the J end by 2 bases, with 12 bases between. CDR3 sequence: CAGSGNNYGYTF. The DNA for the CDR3 is TGTGCCGGCTCAGGGAACAACTATGGCTACACCTTC.

This clonotype was counted a few times. The chain joins TRBV7-2 to TRBJ2-1, with 9 positions matching TRBD2. Trimming removed 2 bases from V and 7 bases from J; junction bases left unmatched: 3. Germline V lookup: CDR1 SGHTA, CDR2 FQGNSA. This CDR3 has 14 residues. CDR3: CASSLKREVNEQFF. CDR3 bases: TGTGCCAGCAGCTTAAAGCGGGAGGTTAATGAGCAGTTCTTC.

This clonotype was observed a few times. The J gene is TRBJ1-1, the V gene TRBV6-1, with a tentative D call TRBD1 (5 bases). This CDR3 has 14 residues. Germline assignment: CDR1 MNHNS and CDR2 SASEGT. Between the trimmed V and J ends, which lost 4 bases and 4 bases, there was a span of 13 bases. CDR3 amino acids: CASSVQGGGTEAFF. In DNA, the CDR3 is TGTGCCAGCAGTGTCCAGGGAGGCGGCACTGAAGCTTTCTTT.

This clonotype occurred a few times. The gene calls are TRBV4-1 and TRBJ2-3; no reliable D call. Trimming cost V 1 base and J 0 bases, with 14 bases left between them. The germline V gene encodes CDR1 MGHRA and CDR2 YSYEKL. This CDR3 spans 17 amino acids. CDR3 DNA: TGCGCCAGCAGCCAAGCTCTGGGCGGAGCGAGCACAGATACGCAGTATTTT. Translation gives CASSQALGGASTDTQYF.

This clonotype was detected ten times or more. The CDR3 coding sequence is TGCGCCAGCAGCCTAATACCAGGGAACCAAGAGACCCAGTACTTC. Amino acid sequence: CASSLIPGNQETQYF. The chain joins TRBV5-1 to TRBJ2-5; a possible D gene is TRBD1 (5 bases). The CDR3 is made up of 15 amino acids. V lost 4 bases, J lost 0 bases, and 13 bases lay in between. Germline CDR1 is SGHRS and CDR2 is YFSETQ.

Only a few counts were recorded for this clonotype. CDR3 in DNA: TGTGCCAGCAGCTTCCAGCCAGGGAACTACGAGCAGTTCTTC. It specifies CASSFQPGNYEQFF. The gene calls are TRBV7-7 and TRBJ2-1; possible D gene TRBD1, 5 bases. The CDR3 covers 14 residues. The V and J ends lost 3 bases and 10 bases respectively, with 16 bases between them. In germline, CDR1 is SSHAT, CDR2 FNYEAQ (reference sequence). The full variable domain, rest sourced from reference TRBV7-7 and TRBJ2-1, is GAGVSQSPRYKVTKRGQDVTLRCDPISSHATLYWYQQALGQGPEFLTYFNYEAQPDKSGLPSDRFSAERPEGSISTLTIQRTEQRDSAMYRCASSFQPGNYEQFFGPGTRLTVL.

This clonotype was recorded a few times. This rearrangement joins TRBV20-1 to TRBJ2-5; 8 nucleotides align to TRBD1. The CDR3 is made up of 14 amino acids. The V segment lost 1 base and the J segment 2 bases; nucleotides outside the gene matches: 3. Germline lookup yields CDR1 DFQATT and CDR2 SNEGSKA (reference sequence). The CDR3 DNA follows: TGCAGTGCTAGAGCAGGGGGCTGGCAAGAGACCCAGTACTTC. Protein: CSARAGGWQETQYF.

The table lists this clonotype with many counts. The CDR3 region has the DNA TGTGCCAGCAGTGACCTGGCTGTTCAGCCCCAGCATTTT. It encodes CASSDLAVQPQHF. The genes are TRBV2 and TRBJ1-5; D call uncertain. Trimming pared 3 bases from V and 6 bases from J, leaving 9 bases between. This CDR3 spans 13 amino acids. Germline V CDR1 and CDR2: SNHLY, FYNNEI.

The chain carries TRBV3-1 and TRBJ2-1; 9 bases match TRBD1. V lost 3 bases, J lost 4 bases, and 4 bases stayed unmatched. This CDR3 has 15 amino acids. Germline values: CDR1 LGHDT, CDR2 YNNKEL (reference sequence). This CDR3 reads CASSQAGTGYNEQFF. CDR3 nucleotides: TGTGCCAGCAGCCAGGCCGGGACAGGGTACAATGAGCAGTTCTTC.

This clonotype was seen a few times. This chain links TRBV30 with TRBJ2-1; 11 positions match TRBD2. The CDR3 loop spans 16 amino acids. Unmatched junction bases numbered 10, after V lost 3 bases and J lost 6 bases. Germline V gene lookup returns CDR1 GTSNPN and CDR2 SVGIG (reference sequence). CDR3 coding DNA: TGTGCCTGGAGCGCCGGGACTAGCGGACCTTTCAATGAGCAGTTCTTC. Protein: CAWSAGTSGPFNEQFF.

This clonotype was detected a few times. The chain links TRBV12-3 or TRBV12-4 to TRBJ2-5; no clear D gene. This CDR3 has 12 residues. V was pared by 6 bases and J by 5 bases, with 10 bases between. The CDR3 region is CASSNSLETQYF. The CDR3 region has the DNA TGTGCCAGCAGCAATAGCTTGGAGACCCAGTACTTC.

This clonotype came up many times. V gene TRBV12-5 combines with J gene TRBJ2-1, with D perhaps matching TRBD2 (6 bases). This CDR3 contains 13 residues. V dropped 6 bases and J dropped 6 bases, with 12 bases sitting between them. CDR1 is LGHNT and CDR2 is FRNRAP in the germline V gene. CDR3 DNA: TGTGCTAGTGGCCCTCTAGCGAGCAATGAGCAGTTCTTC. Its protein product is CASGPLASNEQFF.

The CDR3 region has the DNA TGTGCCAGCAGCGCCTACAGGGGGCGGAACACTGAAGCTTTCTTT. Amino acids: CASSAYRGRNTEAFF. V gene TRBV7-9 combines with J gene TRBJ1-1; TRBD1 matches 9 bases. After removal of 5 bases from V and 1 base from J, the junction contained 5 bases not matched to a gene. This CDR3 spans 15 amino acids. CDR1 is SEHNR, CDR2 FQNEAQ, per germline (reference sequence).

Many counts were recorded for this clonotype. The chain couples TRBV4-1 to TRBJ2-7, with D perhaps assigned TRBD1 or TRBD2 (5 bases each). V dropped 2 bases and J dropped 4 bases, with 12 bases sitting between them. The CDR3 has 14 residues. CDR1 MGHRA and CDR2 YSYEKL come from the germline V gene. The CDR3 reads CASSQPGRKYEQYV. Written as DNA, the CDR3 is TGCGCCAGCAGCCAACCGGGACGGAAATACGAGCAGTACGTC.